Sequencing of this TCR beta chain was carried out in a study of blood T cells in healthy people across ages (dated by TCRdb to between 2015 and 2017). Regarding the research as a whole: Template switching captured roughly one uniquely barcoded TCR beta cDNA molecule per two T cells in model experiments. To avoid experimental bias, donors of different ages were spread randomly across the sequencing lanes. The donors were divided into four age groups: young (average 16 years), middle-aged (over 35), aged (about 56) and long-lived (about 84). Using deep sequencing normalized with unique cDNA molecular identifiers, the study measured how TCR beta repertoire diversity changes with age. The study analyzed two additional independent replicas of 1 million unique cDNA reads from the same blood draw for two donors, one aged 18 to 29 and one aged 80 or older. The research as a whole found: Because the CMV infection status of the donors was unknown, age-related changes in expanded clonotypes may potentially have been confounded. Estimates of total diversity based on one million sequenced T cells were regarded as lower bounds and as underestimates. Observed TCR beta diversity per million T cells fell roughly linearly with age, and a significant reduction was already apparent by age around 40. Conclusive comparison of naive and antigen-experienced compartments was prevented by the profiling of bulk unsorted PBMCs. Compared with the aged group, more naive CD4+ T cells, fewer expanded clones and increased TCR diversity were shown by the long-lived group, suggesting age selection. The percentage of naive T cells measured by flow cytometry correlated strongly with observed TCR beta diversity.

Trimming at the junction amounts to 6 bases on V and 11 bases on J, and the germline ends lie 19 bases apart. The germline V gene specifies ENHRY as CDR1 and SYGVKD as CDR2. Reading from cysteine to phenylalanine, the CDR3 counts 13 amino acids. Just the 39-base CDR3 DNA is kept, in frame starting at base 1. For this clonotype: Its antigen has not been determined. A read error is possible here, since a much larger clone lies one base away.

The roughly 39 donors, aged about 6 to 90 years, were systemically healthy Caucasian individuals from Russia. Each donor gave 9 to 10 milliliters of peripheral blood, collected into EDTA-treated Vacutainer tubes. PBMCs were isolated by Ficoll-Paque density-gradient centrifugation, with at least 7 million obtained per sample. Trizol reagent was used to extract total RNA from the PBMCs, yielding at least 5 micrograms per sample. The percentages of naive CD45RAhigh/CD27high T cells were determined by flow cytometry on a PBMC aliquot from every donor. The library was obtained by 5' RACE. The sequencer was an Illumina HiSeq 2500. The second PCR ran for about 7 to 11 cycles and used a J-beta primer mix along with a sample-barcoded 5' primer. Each TCR beta cDNA molecule received a unique molecular identifier from a template-switch 5' adaptor carrying 12 random nucleotides. At least 2.5 million CDR3-containing paired-end reads were obtained from each sample. All of the RNA was converted into first-strand cDNA using the Mint cDNA synthesis kit, with a TRBC-specific oligonucleotide serving as the primer. Following uracil-DNA glycosylase treatment, all cDNA underwent a first 18-cycle PCR with the universal primers M1SS and BC2_uni_R. As for the authors' bioinformatics: Each sample was normalized by randomly selecting 1 million high-quality reads, each carrying a distinct molecular identifier. Instead of being binned into consensus sequences, reads that shared molecular identifiers were thrown out. MiTCR, set to a Q25 quality threshold and the strictest error-elimination algorithm, was used for CDR3 identification, clonotype clustering and error correction. A nonparametric unseen species model using Euler transformation provided a lower-bound estimate of total TCR beta diversity. TCRdb applied fastp at Q25 and MiXCR to the public reads, then kept only in-frame beta chains. Every distinct CDR3 protein forms one entry, paired with its most common genes and DNA. The V and J calls here are based on TCRdb, not the publication. This sample has 800,000 or so distinct CDR3 sequences in its table, and about half of those were observed once. The ten largest clones represent roughly 18% of the sample.

Rearrangement joined TRBV10-3 to TRBJ2-5; TRBD2 is a weak D gene call, 5 bases matching. The TCR originated in a man older than 75 in good health. Material for sequencing was blood. The DNA sequence is as follows: TGTGCCATCAGAGGGAGATTGGGCTACGGGCAGTACTTC. It encodes CAIRGRLGYGQYF.